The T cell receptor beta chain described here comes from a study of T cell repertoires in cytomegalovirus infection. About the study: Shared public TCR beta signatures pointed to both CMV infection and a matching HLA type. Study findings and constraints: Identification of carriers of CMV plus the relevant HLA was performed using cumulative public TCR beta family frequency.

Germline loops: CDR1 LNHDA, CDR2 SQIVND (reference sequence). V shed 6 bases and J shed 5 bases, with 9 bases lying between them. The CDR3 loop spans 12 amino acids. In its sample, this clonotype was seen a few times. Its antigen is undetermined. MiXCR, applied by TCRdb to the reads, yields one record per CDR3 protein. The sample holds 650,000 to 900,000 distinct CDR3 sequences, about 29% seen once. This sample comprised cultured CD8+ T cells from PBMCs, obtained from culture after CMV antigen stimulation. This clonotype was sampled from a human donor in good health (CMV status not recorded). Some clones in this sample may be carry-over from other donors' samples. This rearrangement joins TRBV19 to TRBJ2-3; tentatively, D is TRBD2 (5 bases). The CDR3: CASSGDLDTQYF. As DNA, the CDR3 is TGTGCCAGTAGCGGGGATCTAGATACGCAGTATTTT.